This is a list of T cell receptor beta chains from one sample in a study of tumor-infiltrating lymphocytes in primary liver carcinoma. TCRdb processed the multiplex PCR reads anew with MiXCR; each CDR3 protein has one entry. The sample shows 25,000 to 35,000 distinct CDR3 sequences, less than 80% of them seen only once. The sample consisted of liver tumor tissue from sampling region 5. Receptor source: a man aged 40-49 years with primary liver carcinoma and hepatitis B virus infection. Each CDR3 is given with its conserved first and last residue. D genes are given only for firm matches. Rows may omit the clone size; those that give it use once, few, many or a size class.

CDR3 length	D gene	clone size	V gene	J gene	CDR3 protein	CDR3 DNA
14	NA	NA	TRBV11-1	TRBJ2-5	CASSFSRGHESQYF	TGTGCCAGCAGCTTTAGCCGAGGGCACGAGAGCCAGTATTTC
13	NA	few	TRBV6-2/TRBV6-3	TRBJ2-7	CASTADWGDEQHF	TGTGCCAGCACCGCAGATTGGGGGGACGAGCAGCACTTC
15	NA	NA	TRBV12-3/TRBV12-4	TRBJ2-7	CASSMGIGGTYEKYF	TGTGCCAGCAGTATGGGGATAGGGGGGACCTACGAGAAGTACTTC
15	NA	few	TRBV7-8	TRBJ1-2	CASSWRKGNHYDYTF	TGTGCCAGCAGCTGGCGGAAGGGGAACCACTATGACTACACCTTC
12	NA	once	TRBV29-1	TRBJ2-5	CSVAVSQETQYF	TGCAGCGTCGCGGTGAGCCAAGAGACACAGTACTTC
14	TRBD1	NA	TRBV5-4	TRBJ1-2	CASSSDRGLRGNTF	TGTGCCAGCAGTAGTGACAGGGGGCTTCGTGGCAACACCTTC
14	NA	NA	TRBV4-2	TRBJ1-1	CANSAGRGNTEAFF	TGTGCCAACAGCGCTGGACGGGGGAACACTGAAGCTTTCTTT
14	TRBD2	NA	TRBV24-1	TRBJ2-5	CATSDWTSQETQYF	TGTGCCACCAGTGATTGGACTAGTCAAGAGACCCAGTACTTC
13	NA	NA	TRBV6-5	TRBJ1-2	CDSASGSNYGYTF	TGTGACAGCGCATCGGGATCCAACTATGGCTACACCTTC
15	NA	NA	TRBV7-3	TRBJ2-2	CASSLSPANTGELFF	TGTGCCAGCAGCTTAAGTCCGGCTAACACCGGGGAGCTGTTTTTT
15	NA	NA	TRBV11-1	TRBJ2-1	CASSLEANGTGEQFF	TGTGCCAGCAGCTTAGAGGCTAACGGTACTGGTGAGCAGTTCTTC
14	NA	NA	TRBV12-3/TRBV12-4	TRBJ1-6	CASSFDSSNSPLHF	TGTGCCAGCAGTTTTGACAGCTCGAATTCACCCCTCCATTTT
16	TRBD2	few	TRBV12-3/TRBV12-4	TRBJ2-1	CASSPAGTNGIEEQFF	TGTGCCAGCAGTCCAGCCGGGACTAACGGGATCGAGGAACAGTTCTTC
13	TRBD1	many	TRBV6-6	TRBJ2-7	CASTGGQSYEQYF	TGTGCCAGCACTGGGGGACAGTCCTACGAGCAGTACTTC
14	NA	NA	TRBV5-1	TRBJ2-7	CSSTTHLSSYEQYF	TGCTCCAGCACCACCCACCTAAGCTCCTACGAGCAGTACTTC
16	NA	NA	TRBV20-1	TRBJ2-1	CSASPSEPEKSNKQFF	TGCAGTGCTAGTCCGAGCGAACCCGAAAAGTCGAATAAGCAGTTCTTT
13	TRBD1	NA	TRBV12-3/TRBV12-4	TRBJ1-2	CPSSRTGDYGYIF	TGTCCCAGCAGCCGGACAGGGGACTATGGCTACATCTTC
15	NA	NA	TRBV6-5	TRBJ1-6	CASRGRGSYNSPLHF	TGCGCCAGCCGAGGCCGGGGGTCCTATAATTCACCCCTCCACTTT
14	TRBD1	many	TRBV5-6	TRBJ2-7	CASSRDRVIDEQYF	TGTGCCAGCAGCCGGGACAGGGTCATCGACGAGCAGTACTTC
13	NA	NA	TRBV6-1	TRBJ2-3	CASIEASVVPQYF	TGTGCCAGCATTGAAGCGTCAGTAGTTCCGCAGTATTTT